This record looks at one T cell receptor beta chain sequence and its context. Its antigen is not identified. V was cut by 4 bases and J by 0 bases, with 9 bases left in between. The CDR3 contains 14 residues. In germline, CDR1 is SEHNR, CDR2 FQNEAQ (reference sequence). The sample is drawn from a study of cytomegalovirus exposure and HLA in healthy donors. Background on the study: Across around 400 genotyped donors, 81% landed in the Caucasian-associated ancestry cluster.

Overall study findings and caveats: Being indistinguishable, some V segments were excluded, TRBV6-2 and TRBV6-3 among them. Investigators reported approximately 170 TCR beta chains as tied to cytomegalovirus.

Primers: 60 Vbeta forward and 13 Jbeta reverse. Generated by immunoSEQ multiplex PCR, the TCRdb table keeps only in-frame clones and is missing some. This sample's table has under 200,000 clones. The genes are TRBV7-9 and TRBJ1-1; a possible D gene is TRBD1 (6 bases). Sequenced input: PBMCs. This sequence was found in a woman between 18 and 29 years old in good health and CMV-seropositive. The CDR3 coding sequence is TGTGCCAGCAGCTCCCAGGGGATGAACACTGAAGCTTTCTTT. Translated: CASSSQGMNTEAFF.